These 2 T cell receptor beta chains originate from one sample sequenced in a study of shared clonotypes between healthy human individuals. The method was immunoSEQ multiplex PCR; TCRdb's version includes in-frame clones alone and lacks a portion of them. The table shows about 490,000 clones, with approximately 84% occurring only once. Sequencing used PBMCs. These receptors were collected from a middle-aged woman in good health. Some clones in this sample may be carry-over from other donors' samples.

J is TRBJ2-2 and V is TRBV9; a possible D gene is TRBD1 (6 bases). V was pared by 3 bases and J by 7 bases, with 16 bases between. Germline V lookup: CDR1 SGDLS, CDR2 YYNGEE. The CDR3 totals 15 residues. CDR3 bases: TGTGCCAGCAGCGCCTCCGGGACACATTACGGGGAGCTGTTTTTT. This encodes CASSASGTHYGELFF. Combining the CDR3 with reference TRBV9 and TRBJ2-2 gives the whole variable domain DSGVTQTPKHLITATGQRVTLRCSPRSGDLSVYWYQQSLDQGLQFLIQYYNGEERAKGNILERFSAQQFPDLHSELNLSSLELGDSALYFCASSASGTHYGELFFGEGSRLTVL.

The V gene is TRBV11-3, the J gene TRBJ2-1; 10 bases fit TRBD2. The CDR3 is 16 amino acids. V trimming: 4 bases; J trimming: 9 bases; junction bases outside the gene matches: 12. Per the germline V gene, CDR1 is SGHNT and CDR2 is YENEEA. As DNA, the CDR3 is TGTGCCAGCAGCTATCGGGCTAGCGGGAGAGATAGTGAGCAGTTCTTC. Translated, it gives CASSYRASGRDSEQFF.